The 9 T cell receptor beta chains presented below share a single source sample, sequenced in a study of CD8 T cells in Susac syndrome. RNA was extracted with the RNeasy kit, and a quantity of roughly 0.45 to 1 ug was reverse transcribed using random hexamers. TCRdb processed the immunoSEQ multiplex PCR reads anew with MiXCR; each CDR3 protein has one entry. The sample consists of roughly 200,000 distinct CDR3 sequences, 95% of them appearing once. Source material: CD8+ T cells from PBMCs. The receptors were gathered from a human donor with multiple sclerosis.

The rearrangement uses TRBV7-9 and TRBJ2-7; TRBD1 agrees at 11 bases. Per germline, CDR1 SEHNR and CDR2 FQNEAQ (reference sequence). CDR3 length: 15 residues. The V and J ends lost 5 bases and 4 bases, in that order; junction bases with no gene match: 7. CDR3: CASSLSGTGGYEQYF. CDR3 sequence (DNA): TGTGCCAGCAGCCTGTCCGGGACAGGGGGATACGAGCAGTACTTC.

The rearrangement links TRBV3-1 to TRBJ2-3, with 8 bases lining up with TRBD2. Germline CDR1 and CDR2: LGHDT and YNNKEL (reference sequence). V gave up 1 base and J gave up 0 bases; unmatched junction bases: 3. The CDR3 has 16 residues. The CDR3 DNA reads TGTGCCAGCAGCCAAGTTCCGGGGGGGAGCACAGATACGCAGTATTTT. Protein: CASSQVPGGSTDTQYF.

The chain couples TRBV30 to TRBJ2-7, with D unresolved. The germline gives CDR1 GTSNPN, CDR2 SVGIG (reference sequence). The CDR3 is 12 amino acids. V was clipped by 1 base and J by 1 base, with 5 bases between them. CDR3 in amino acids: CAWSGLSYEQYF. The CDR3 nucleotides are TGTGCCTGGAGTGGTCTGTCCTACGAGCAGTACTTC.

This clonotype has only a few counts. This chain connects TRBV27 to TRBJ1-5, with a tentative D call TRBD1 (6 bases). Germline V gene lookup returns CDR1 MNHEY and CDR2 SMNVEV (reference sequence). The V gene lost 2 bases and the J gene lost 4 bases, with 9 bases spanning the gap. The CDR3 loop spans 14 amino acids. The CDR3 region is CASSLGGRNQPQHF. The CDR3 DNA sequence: TGTGCCAGCAGTTTAGGGGGCCGGAATCAGCCCCAGCATTTT.

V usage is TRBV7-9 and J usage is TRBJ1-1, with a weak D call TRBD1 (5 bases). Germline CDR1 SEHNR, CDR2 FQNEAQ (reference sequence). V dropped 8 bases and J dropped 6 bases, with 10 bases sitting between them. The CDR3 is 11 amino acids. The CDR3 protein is CASGGGPEAFF. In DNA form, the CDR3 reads TGTGCCAGCGGGGGAGGCCCTGAAGCTTTCTTT.

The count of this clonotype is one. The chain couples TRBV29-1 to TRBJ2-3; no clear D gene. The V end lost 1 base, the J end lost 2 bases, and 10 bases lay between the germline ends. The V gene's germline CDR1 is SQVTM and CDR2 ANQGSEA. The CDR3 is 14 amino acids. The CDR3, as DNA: TGCAGCGTTGAAGGGGCGGAGTACACAGATACGCAGTATTTT. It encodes CSVEGAEYTDTQYF.

The CDR3 loop is CASSWGFGMSYEQYF. DNA of the CDR3: TGTGCCAGCAGCTGGGGGTTTGGGATGTCCTACGAGCAGTACTTC. V gene TRBV5-6 combines with J gene TRBJ2-7; D possibly matches TRBD1 or TRBD2 (5 bases each). The CDR3 length is 15 residues. The V gene lost 3 bases and the J gene lost 1 base, with 14 bases spanning the gap. Looked up from germline, CDR1 is SGHDT and CDR2 is YYEEEE.

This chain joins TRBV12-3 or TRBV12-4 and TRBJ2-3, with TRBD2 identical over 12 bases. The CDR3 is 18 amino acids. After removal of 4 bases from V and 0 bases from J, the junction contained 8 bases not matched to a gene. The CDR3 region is CASSYGLAGPTSTDTQYF. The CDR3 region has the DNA TGTGCCAGCAGTTACGGACTAGCGGGGCCTACTAGCACAGATACGCAGTATTTT.

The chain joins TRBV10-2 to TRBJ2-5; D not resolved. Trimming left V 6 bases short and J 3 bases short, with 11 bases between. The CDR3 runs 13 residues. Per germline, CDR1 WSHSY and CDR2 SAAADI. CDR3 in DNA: TGCGCCAGCAGCGATTGGCAGGAAGAGACCCAGTACTTC. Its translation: CASSDWQEETQYF.